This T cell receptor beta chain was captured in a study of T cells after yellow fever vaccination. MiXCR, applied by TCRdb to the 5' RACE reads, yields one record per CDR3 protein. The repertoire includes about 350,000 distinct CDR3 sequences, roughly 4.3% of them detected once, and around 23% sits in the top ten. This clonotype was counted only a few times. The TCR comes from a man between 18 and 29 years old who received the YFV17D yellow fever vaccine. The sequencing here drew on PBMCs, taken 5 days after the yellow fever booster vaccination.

The CDR3 protein is CSVGRQGVSSNYGYTF. CDR3 sequence (DNA): TGCAGCGTTGGTCGCCAGGGAGTATCCTCTAACTATGGCTACACCTTC. The chain employs TRBV29-1 and TRBJ1-2; TRBD1 might be the D (5 bases). The CDR3 sequence is 16 residues long. Per germline, CDR1 SQVTM and CDR2 ANQGSEA. The V and J ends lost 4 bases and 0 bases respectively, with 18 bases between them.